This record concerns one T cell receptor beta chain sequence. This clone was detected only a few times. No cognate antigen has been identified for it. One base away there is no much larger clone; base qualities are not given. The CDR3 sequence holds 14 residues, the cysteine and phenylalanine included. Left in the record is the CDR3 DNA by itself, 42 bases read in frame from the first base. Trimming costs V 3 bases and J 0 bases, and their ends lie 7 bases apart. CDR1 and CDR2, per the germline V gene, are SGDLS and YYNGEE. The sample is drawn from a study of blood T cell repertoires in COVID-19 (dated by TCRdb to the early 2020s). For context, the study as a whole: Collaborator samples came from the United States, Italy and Spain and covered acute and convalescent phases of COVID-19. The material from the prospective study consisted of cDNA or gDNA derived from T cells, B-cell-depleted T cells, or PBMCs. Subjects who had been exposed to COVID-19, were actively infected with it, or had recovered from it provided the deeply sampled blood TCRbeta repertoires that made up the dataset. The repertoires were made available in a free public database intended to serve as a resource for research on the immune response to SARS-CoV-2. The samples were drawn from the first 160 participants of the ongoing ImmuneRACE study and from 1,254 subjects provided by 6 global collaborators. A de-identified subject ID, COVID-19 status, age in years and sex were almost always included in the sample metadata. Where HLA class I and class II types were available, the types were taken from metadata supplied by the sample provider, not from assay-based typing. Results the study describes overall, beyond this receptor: The amount of clinical and demographic metadata varied by source and participant and was provided uncurated.

Collaborating institutions collected whole blood in K2EDTA tubes following their own protocols. For TCRbeta analysis, collaborator samples were shipped as frozen whole blood, as isolated PBMCs, or as DNA extracted from either sample type. TCRbeta CDR3 regions were amplified from genomic DNA by means of the immunoSEQ Assay, a bias-controlled multiplex PCR. Processing in the source paper ran as follows. Nucleated cell counts per sample were estimated from amplification of reference gene primers within the assay. To quantify the absolute abundance of each unique TCRbeta CDR3 rearrangement, sequence reads were collapsed and filtered. For each sample, productive Simpson clonality was calculated as the square root of Simpson's diversity index across productive rearrangements. TCRdb provides this immuneACCESS table in a form limited to in-frame rearrangements. Some clones are lacking; in checked studies, under half of them reflect an unresolved V gene, and why the rest are absent is not known. D and trimming were read from the DNA, whereas the V and J calls and clone size are those reported in that table. This sample comprises under 250,000 clones, 83% of them detected only once. The ten largest clones represent 2% to 3% of the sample.

The sequencing input was peripheral blood. This TCR was recovered from a woman in her seventies with active or convalescent COVID-19. The rearranged chain carries TRBV9 and TRBJ1-3; the D gene cannot be named for sure. The CDR3 here reads CASSAASSGNTIYF. DNA sequence: TGTGCCAGCAGCGCTGCTAGCTCTGGAAACACCATATATTTT.